Here is one T cell receptor beta chain with its context. The target antigen is unknown. Sequenced material consisted of expressed TCRB transcripts (all of the isolated RNA was reverse transcribed). The protocol was immunoSEQ multiplex PCR, while the TCRdb copy is restricted to in-frame clones and leaves out a portion. The sample includes over 650,000 clones, 11% to 15% of them seen just once. After removal of 0 bases from V and 3 bases from J, the junction contained 2 bases not matched to a gene. This CDR3 is 16 amino acids long. Germline V lookup: CDR1 LNHNV, CDR2 YYDKDF (reference sequence). The source of the sample is a study of beta chain features in type 1 diabetes. Broader study findings: When Type 1 diabetes patients were examined, their TCRB CDR3s proved moderately but significantly shorter in all four CD4+ subsets. A potential influence of HLA type upon TCRB rearrangement remained unresolved herein. More deletions and fewer insertions at VDJ junctions were seen in type 1 diabetes patients.

This chain links TRBV15 with TRBJ2-1; 10 bases line up with TRBD2. Sequenced input: naive CD4+ T cells from blood. The receptor was derived from a man between 18 and 29 years old with type 1 diabetes. CDR3 nucleotides: TGTGCCACCAGCAGAGATGTAGCGGGGGGCTACAATGAGCAGTTCTTC. This translates into CATSRDVAGGYNEQFF.